This TCR beta chain was documented in a study of Graves' ophthalmopathy and Graves' hyperthyroidism. The study's findings and limits: Blood contained most expanded thyroid clonotypes exceeding 0.001 frequency.

Amplification from RNA transcripts yielded the TCR beta CDR3 regions. Scientists carried out first-round RT-PCR using HTBI primers and then a second-round multiplex PCR. Using its own MiXCR run on the multiplex PCR reads, TCRdb lists one record per CDR3 protein. The sample yields 300,000 to 350,000 distinct CDR3 sequences, about 17% seen once. This clonotype was counted ten times or more. The target antigen is unknown. The germline V gene encodes CDR1 SGHAT and CDR2 FQNNGV. The CDR3 spans 14 residues. The junction had 3 bases not matched to a gene; V was cut back by 3 bases and J by 4 bases. Ophthalmopathy cases showed moderate-to-severe activity, scoring CAS ≥3 and NOSPECS ≥4, with duration under 3 months. Patients with other autoimmune diseases, uncontrolled infections, pregnancy or lactation were excluded. It was on clinical symptoms, serum thyroxine, TRAb, thyroid ultrasound and orbital computed tomography that diagnosis relied.

This receptor was taken from an adult man with Graves' ophthalmopathy. V gene TRBV11-2 combines with J gene TRBJ2-5; 9 nucleotides agree with TRBD2. The material sequenced was peripheral blood. The chain's CDR3 is CASSLVAGAETQYF. The CDR3 DNA sequence: TGTGCCAGCAGCTTGGTAGCGGGAGCAGAGACCCAGTACTTC. Full variable domain (outside the CDR3, taken from reference TRBV11-2 and TRBJ2-5): EAGVAQSPRYKIIEKRQSVAFWCNPISGHATLYWYQQILGQGPKLLIQFQNNGVVDDSQLPKDRFSAERLKGVDSTLKIQPAKLEDSAVYLCASSLVAGAETQYFGPGTRLLVL.